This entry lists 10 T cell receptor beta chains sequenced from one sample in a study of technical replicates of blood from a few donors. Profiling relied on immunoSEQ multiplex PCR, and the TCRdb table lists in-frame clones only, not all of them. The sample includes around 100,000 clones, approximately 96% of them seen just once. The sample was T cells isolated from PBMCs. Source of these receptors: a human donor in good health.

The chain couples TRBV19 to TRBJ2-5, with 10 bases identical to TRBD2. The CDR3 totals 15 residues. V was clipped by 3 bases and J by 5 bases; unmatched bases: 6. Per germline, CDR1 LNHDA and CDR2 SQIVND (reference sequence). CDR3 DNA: TGTGCCAGTAGTATCCTAGCGGGAGTTGGGGAGACCCAGTACTTC. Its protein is CASSILAGVGETQYF.

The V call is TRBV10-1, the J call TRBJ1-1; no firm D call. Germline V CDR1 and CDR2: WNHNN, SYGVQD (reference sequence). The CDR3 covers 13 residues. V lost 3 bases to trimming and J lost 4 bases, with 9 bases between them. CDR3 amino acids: CASSDSRGTEAFF. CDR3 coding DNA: TGCGCCAGCAGTGACAGTCGGGGCACTGAAGCTTTCTTT.

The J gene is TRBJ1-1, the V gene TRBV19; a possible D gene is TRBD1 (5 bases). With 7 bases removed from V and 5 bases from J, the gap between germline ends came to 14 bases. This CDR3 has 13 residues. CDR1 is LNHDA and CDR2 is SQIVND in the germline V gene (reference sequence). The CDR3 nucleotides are TGTGCCAGTATCGAATCCAGGGTGACTGAAGCTTTCTTT. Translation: CASIESRVTEAFF.

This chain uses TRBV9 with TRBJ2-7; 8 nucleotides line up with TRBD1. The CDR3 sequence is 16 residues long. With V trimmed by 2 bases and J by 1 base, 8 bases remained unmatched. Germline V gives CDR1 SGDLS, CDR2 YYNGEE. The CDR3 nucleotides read TGTGCCAGCAGCGTCTCCATAGGACAGGGTTCCTACGAGCAGTACTTC. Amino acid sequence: CASSVSIGQGSYEQYF.

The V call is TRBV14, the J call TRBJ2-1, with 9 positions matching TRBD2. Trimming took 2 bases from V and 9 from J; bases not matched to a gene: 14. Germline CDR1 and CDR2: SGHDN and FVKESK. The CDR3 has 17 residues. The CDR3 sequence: CASSQIAGGPLGGEQFF. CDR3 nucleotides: TGTGCCAGCAGCCAAATTGCGGGAGGGCCCCTTGGCGGTGAGCAGTTCTTC.

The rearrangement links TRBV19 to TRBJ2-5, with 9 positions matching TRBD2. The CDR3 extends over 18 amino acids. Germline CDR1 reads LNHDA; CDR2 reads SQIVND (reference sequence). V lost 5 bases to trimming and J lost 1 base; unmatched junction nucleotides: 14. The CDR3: CASSSPRAGGPGQETQYF. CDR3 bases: TGTGCCAGTAGTTCCCCCCGGGCGGGAGGGCCTGGCCAAGAGACCCAGTACTTC.

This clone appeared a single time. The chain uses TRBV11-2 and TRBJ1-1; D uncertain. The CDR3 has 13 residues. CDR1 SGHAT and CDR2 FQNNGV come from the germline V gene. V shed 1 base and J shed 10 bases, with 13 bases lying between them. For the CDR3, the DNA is TGTGCCAGCAGCTTAGTTTCATCGGGATTAGCTTTCTTT. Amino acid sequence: CASSLVSSGLAFF.

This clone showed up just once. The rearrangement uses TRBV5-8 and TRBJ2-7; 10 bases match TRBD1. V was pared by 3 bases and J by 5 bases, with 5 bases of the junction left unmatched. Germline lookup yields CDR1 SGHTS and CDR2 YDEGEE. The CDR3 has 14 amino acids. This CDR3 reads CASSWGTGDNEQYF. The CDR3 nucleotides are TGTGCCAGCAGCTGGGGGACAGGGGATAACGAGCAGTACTTC.

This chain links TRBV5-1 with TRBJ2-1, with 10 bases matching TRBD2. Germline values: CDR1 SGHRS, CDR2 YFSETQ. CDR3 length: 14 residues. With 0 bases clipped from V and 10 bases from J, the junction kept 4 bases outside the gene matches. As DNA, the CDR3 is TGCGCCAGCAGCTTGGTAGCGGGAGGAAACGAGCAGTTCTTC. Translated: CASSLVAGGNEQFF.

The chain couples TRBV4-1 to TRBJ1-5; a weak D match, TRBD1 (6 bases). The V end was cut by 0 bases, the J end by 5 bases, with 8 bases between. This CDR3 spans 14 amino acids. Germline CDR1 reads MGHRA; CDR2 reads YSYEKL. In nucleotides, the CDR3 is TGCGCCAGCAGCCAAGACAAGGGGGATCAGCCCCAGCATTTT. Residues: CASSQDKGDQPQHF.